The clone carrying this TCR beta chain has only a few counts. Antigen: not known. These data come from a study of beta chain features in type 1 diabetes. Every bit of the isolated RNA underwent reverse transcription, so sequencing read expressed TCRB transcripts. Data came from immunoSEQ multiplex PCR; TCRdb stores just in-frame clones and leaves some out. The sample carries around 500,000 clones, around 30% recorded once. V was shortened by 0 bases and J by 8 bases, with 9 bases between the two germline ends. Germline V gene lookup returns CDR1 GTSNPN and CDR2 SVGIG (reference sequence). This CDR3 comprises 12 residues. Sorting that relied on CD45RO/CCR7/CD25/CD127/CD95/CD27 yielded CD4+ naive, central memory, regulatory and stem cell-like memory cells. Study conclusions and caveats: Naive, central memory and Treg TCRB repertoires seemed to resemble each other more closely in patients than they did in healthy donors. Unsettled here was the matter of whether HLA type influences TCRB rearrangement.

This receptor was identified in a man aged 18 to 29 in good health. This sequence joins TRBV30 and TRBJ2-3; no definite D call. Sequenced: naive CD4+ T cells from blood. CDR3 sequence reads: CAWSVPSRTQYF. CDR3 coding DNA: TGTGCCTGGAGTGTACCCTCCCGTACGCAGTATTTT.